This entry lists 25 T cell receptor beta chains sequenced from one sample in a study of early stage breast cancer tumors. Profiled with immunoSEQ multiplex PCR; TCRdb holds only in-frame clones, not every one. The table includes about 51,000 clones, over 75% detected once. The material sequenced was blood. Receptors were obtained from a person aged 40 to 50 with breast cancer.

This clone was counted once. This chain connects TRBV10-1 to TRBJ2-7; D unresolved. Trimming left V 2 bases short and J 6 bases short, with 14 bases between. Per germline, CDR1 WNHNN and CDR2 SYGVQD (reference sequence). The length of the CDR3 is 14 residues. CDR3 bases: TGCGCCAGCAGTGAGGAATACGACCAGAGCGAGCAGTACTTC. It encodes CASSEEYDQSEQYF.

The V and J genes are TRBV19 and TRBJ1-1; D might be TRBD1 (5 bases). The CDR3 has 14 amino acids. V was cut by 10 bases and J by 1 base, with 16 bases left in between. Germline lookup yields CDR1 LNHDA and CDR2 SQIVND (reference sequence). The CDR3 region has the DNA TGTGCCACTCAAAAAGGGGTGGCGAACACTGAAGCTTTCTTT. Residues: CATQKGVANTEAFF.

This chain uses TRBV12-5 with TRBJ1-4; a possible D gene is TRBD1 (5 bases). The CDR3 consists of 13 residues. Germline loops: CDR1 LGHNT, CDR2 FRNRAP. V lost 7 bases and J lost 7, with 13 bases in between. The CDR3 coding sequence is TGTGCTAGTGCTCCCTCCGGGGGTGAAAAACTGTTTTTT. Protein product: CASAPSGGEKLFF.

This clone has only a few counts. The chain is built from TRBV5-4 and TRBJ2-7; D is uncertain. This CDR3 has 14 amino acids. CDR1 and CDR2 (germline): SGHNT, YYREEE (reference sequence). Trimming took 5 bases from V and 5 from J, leaving 17 bases between them. The CDR3: CASSQNGVVNEQYF. The CDR3 nucleotides are TGTGCCAGCAGTCAGAATGGGGTCGTCAACGAGCAGTACTTC.

Details on this clone: A junction boundary mismatches the germline segment, possibly from a read error. V usage is TRBV7-7 and J usage is TRBJ2-3, with TRBD2 matching 11 bases. CDR3 length: 15 residues. Germline CDR1 is SSHAT and CDR2 is FNYEAQ (reference sequence). The CDR3 nucleotides are TGTGCTAGCAGCTTAACTAGCGGGAGTGGAGATACGCAGTATTTT. It yields the protein CASSLTSGSGDTQYF. The full variable domain, in which reference TRBV7-7 and TRBJ2-3 provide the parts outside the CDR3, is GAGVSQSPRYKVTKRGQDVTLRCDPISSHATLYWYQQALGQGPEFLTYFNYEAQPDKSGLPSDRFSAERPEGSISTLTIQRTEQRDSAMYRCASSLTSGSGDTQYFGPGTRLTVL.

The chain joins TRBV10-2 to TRBJ1-4, with D maybe TRBD1 (5 bases). V was clipped by 5 bases and J by 7 bases, with 26 bases between them. The V gene's germline CDR1 is WSHSY and CDR2 SAAADI. This CDR3 is built from 18 residues. In DNA form, the CDR3 reads TGCGCCAGCAGTTATCGTAAAGCAGGGTTTACAGTAACTGAAAAACTGTTTTTT. It yields the protein CASSYRKAGFTVTEKLFF.

The CDR3 is CASSERLGGGNEKLFF. The CDR3 DNA is TGTGCCAGCAGTGAGAGGTTGGGAGGGGGAAATGAAAAACTGTTTTTT. The chain combines TRBV6-1 with TRBJ1-4; tentatively, D is TRBD1 (6 bases). In germline, CDR1 is MNHNS, CDR2 SASEGT. This CDR3 is 16 amino acids long. V lost 3 bases and J lost 5, with 16 bases in between.

There are a few counts of this clone. The chain couples TRBV30 to TRBJ1-1, with 7 bases aligning to TRBD1. CDR1 is GTSNPN, CDR2 SVGIG, per germline (reference sequence). The CDR3 length is 11 residues. The ends lost 0 bases at V and 13 bases at J; junction bases unmatched: 5. In DNA form, the CDR3 reads TGTGCCTGGAGTGTCTCCACAGGGGTTTTCTTT. This gives the protein CAWSVSTGVFF.

The gene calls are TRBV28 and TRBJ1-1; possibly TRBD1 for D (6 bases). The V end was cut by 8 bases, the J end by 4 bases, with 17 bases between. The CDR3 length is 14 residues. The V gene's germline CDR1 is MDHEN and CDR2 SYDVKM. The CDR3 is CASRRGGRFTEAFF. CDR3 bases: TGTGCCAGCCGGCGGGGGGGGCGGTTCACTGAAGCTTTCTTT.

The rearrangement joins TRBV10-3 to TRBJ1-3, with TRBD1 as a possible D gene (5 bases). Germline V gives CDR1 ENHRY, CDR2 SYGVKD. The CDR3 loop spans 13 amino acids. As DNA, the CDR3 is TGTGCTACCAGGGTTAACTCTGGAAACACCATATATTTT. Translating gives CATRVNSGNTIYF.

The chain employs TRBV10-3 and TRBJ2-7; 8 bases are a match to TRBD1. The V and J ends lost 3 bases and 4 bases, in that order; junction bases with no gene match: 11. The CDR3 runs to 16 residues. The germline CDR1 and CDR2 sequences are ENHRY and SYGVKD. The chain's CDR3 is CAISDHEFDRGYEQYF. DNA of the CDR3: TGTGCCATCAGTGATCACGAATTCGACAGGGGATACGAGCAGTACTTC.

This chain joins TRBV7-9 and TRBJ2-2, with TRBD2 matching over 10 bases. The trim removed 4 bases at V and 2 bases at J, leaving 4 bases unmatched. Germline CDR1 SEHNR, CDR2 FQNEAQ (reference sequence). The CDR3 covers 16 residues. The CDR3 DNA reads TGTGCCAGCAGCTCGATAGCGGGAGGAAACACCGGGGAGCTGTTTTTT. This encodes CASSSIAGGNTGELFF.

The V and J genes are TRBV5-1 and TRBJ2-3; the D call may be TRBD1 or TRBD2 (6 bases each). Germline CDR1 reads SGHRS; CDR2 reads YFSETQ. V gave up 1 base and J gave up 2 bases, with 11 bases separating them. The CDR3 is 15 amino acids. CDR3: CASSLKGDSTDTQYF. For the CDR3, the DNA is TGCGCCAGCAGCTTGAAGGGGGACTCCACAGATACGCAGTATTTT. The variable domain in full, with the rest retrieved from reference TRBV5-1 and TRBJ2-3, is KAGVTQTPRYLIKTRGQQVTLSCSPISGHRSVSWYQQTPGQGLQFLFEYFSETQRNKGNFPGRFSGRQFSNSRSEMNVSTLELGDSALYLCASSLKGDSTDTQYFGPGTRLTVL.

A few counts support this clone. V and J are TRBV9 and TRBJ1-1, with 9 bases lining up with TRBD1. With V trimmed by 4 bases and J by 11 bases, 6 bases remained unmatched. CDR1 is SGDLS, CDR2 YYNGEE, per germline. The CDR3 spans 12 residues. The CDR3 here is CASSPGTGKAFF. CDR3 bases: TGTGCCAGCAGCCCCGGGACAGGGAAGGCTTTCTTT.

As regards this clone: The junction and the germline gene differ at one end; a read error may be behind it. V usage is TRBV14 and J usage is TRBJ2-7, with TRBD1 matching over 8 bases. Germline loops: CDR1 SGHDN, CDR2 FVKESK. The CDR3 spans 12 residues. The CDR3 loop reads CASSRGTGEKYF. The CDR3 region has the DNA TGTGCCAGCAGCCGCGGGACAGGCGAGAAGTACTTC.

The DNA for the CDR3 is TGTGCCAGCAGGTCAAGCGGGTCCACCACTGAAGCTTTCTTT. The encoded protein is CASRSSGSTTEAFF. This rearrangement joins TRBV11-2 to TRBJ1-1; D unclear. CDR1 is SGHAT, CDR2 FQNNGV, per germline. With 6 bases removed from V and 4 bases from J, the gap between germline ends came to 15 bases. This CDR3 comprises 14 residues.

This rearrangement joins TRBV5-1 to TRBJ1-2, with TRBD1 as a possible D gene (6 bases). The CDR3 consists of 14 residues. Germline-derived CDR1 and CDR2 are SGHRS and YFSETQ. Trimming removed 2 bases from V and 6 bases from J, with 14 bases in between. This chain's CDR3 is CASSLGGRGDGYTF. The DNA for the CDR3 is TGCGCCAGCAGCTTAGGTGGCAGGGGTGATGGCTACACCTTC.

The chain has TRBV19 and TRBJ2-1; tentatively, D is TRBD1 (6 bases). The V gene's germline CDR1 is LNHDA and CDR2 SQIVND (reference sequence). This CDR3 is built from 13 residues. V was clipped by 6 bases and J by 8 bases, with 14 bases between them. DNA for the CDR3: TGTGCCAGTAGCCCATTTGGGGGCCATGAGCAGTTCTTC. This sequence encodes CASSPFGGHEQFF.

The chain is built from TRBV9 and TRBJ2-5; 10 positions agree with TRBD2. The ends lost 4 bases at V and 3 bases at J; junction bases unmatched: 3. The CDR3 length is 14 residues. Germline assignment: CDR1 SGDLS and CDR2 YYNGEE. The CDR3 DNA follows: TGTGCCAGCAGCCTCGGACTAGCGGAAGAGACCCAGTACTTC. It encodes CASSLGLAEETQYF.

This clone was seen a single time. The rearrangement joins TRBV4-2 to TRBJ2-1; 8 bases line up with TRBD2. After removal of 3 bases from V and 5 bases from J, the junction contained 9 bases not matched to a gene. This CDR3 region has 16 residues. Germline CDR1 LGHNA, CDR2 YNFKEQ. CDR3 in DNA: TGTGCCAGCAGCCAGGACCCGGCGGGAGGCCACAATGAGCAGTTCTTC. Protein: CASSQDPAGGHNEQFF.

The chain joins TRBV5-1 to TRBJ2-1; 13 bases agree with TRBD2. CDR1 is SGHRS and CDR2 is YFSETQ in the germline V gene. The V gene end was trimmed by 0 bases and the J gene end by 7 bases; junction bases not matched to a gene: 7. There are 17 residues in the CDR3. The CDR3 here is CASSLELAGGSLNEQFF. The CDR3 nucleotides read TGCGCCAGCAGCTTGGAACTAGCGGGAGGGAGTTTGAATGAGCAGTTCTTC.

This clone was counted only a few times. The chain recombines TRBV7-9 with TRBJ2-7; 7 nucleotides align to TRBD2. The length of the CDR3 is 12 residues. The V and J ends lost 5 bases and 6 bases, in that order; junction bases with no gene match: 4. CDR1 and CDR2 from the germline V gene are SEHNR and FQNEAQ (reference sequence). The CDR3 sequence: CASSPGGSEQYF. The CDR3 DNA sequence: TGTGCCAGCAGCCCCGGGGGGTCCGAGCAGTACTTC.

The table lists this clone with a few counts. The rearrangement links TRBV4-1 to TRBJ2-1; TRBD2 agrees at 15 bases. This CDR3 spans 17 amino acids. The V gene's germline CDR1 is MGHRA and CDR2 YSYEKL. The ends lost 0 bases at V and 7 bases at J; junction bases unmatched: 4. CDR3 residues: CASSQDSGLAGGNEQFF. The CDR3 coding sequence is TGCGCCAGCAGCCAAGATTCAGGACTAGCGGGAGGGAATGAGCAGTTCTTC.

The rearrangement uses TRBV18 and TRBJ2-2; D unresolved. The CDR3 extends over 14 amino acids. With 6 bases removed from V and 6 bases from J, the gap between germline ends came to 14 bases. CDR1 is KGHSH and CDR2 is LQKENI in the germline V gene. The CDR3 DNA sequence: TGTGCCAGCTCGTGGGGATCGGTCTCCGGGGAGCTGTTTTTT. Protein sequence: CASSWGSVSGELFF.

The rearrangement joins TRBV6-1 to TRBJ1-3; a weak D match, TRBD1 (6 bases). V was clipped by 7 bases and J by 4 bases, with 17 bases between them. This CDR3 spans 15 amino acids. Per the germline V gene, CDR1 is MNHNS and CDR2 is SASEGT. CDR3 nucleotides: TGTGCCAGCATCACAGGGTCCTTTAAAGGAAACACCATATATTTT. It yields the protein CASITGSFKGNTIYF.